Below are 6 T cell receptor beta chains sequenced from a single sample in a study of blood T cell repertoires in COVID-19. The assay was immunoSEQ multiplex PCR, and TCRdb's table has in-frame clones only and misses some. The data hold tens of thousands of clones, with around 87% observed a single time. Sample: peripheral blood. These TCRs come from a woman older than 75 with acute or convalescent COVID-19.

The genes are TRBV7-9 and TRBJ2-1, with D unresolved. V lost 5 bases, J lost 9 bases, and 11 bases lay in between. Germline assignment: CDR1 SEHNR and CDR2 FQNEAQ (reference sequence). CDR3 length: 12 residues. The DNA of the CDR3 is TGTGCCAGCAGCCCCCATACTGGTGAGCAGTTCTTC. Translating gives CASSPHTGEQFF.

The chain couples TRBV30 to TRBJ1-4; 7 bases fit TRBD1. Germline-derived CDR1 and CDR2 are GTSNPN and SVGIG (reference sequence). Trimming removed 2 bases from V and 4 bases from J; junction bases left unmatched: 10. This CDR3 is 16 amino acids long. Written as DNA, the CDR3 is TGTGCCTGGAGTACCCGGAGGGACAGCGTTAATGAAAAACTGTTTTTT. Amino acid sequence: CAWSTRRDSVNEKLFF.

The gene calls are TRBV6-5 and TRBJ1-3; 7 positions agree with TRBD1. The CDR3 contains 14 residues. With V trimmed by 6 bases and J by 0 bases, 2 bases remained unmatched. The germline CDR1 and CDR2 sequences are MNHEY and SVGAGI. CDR3 in amino acids: CASRGQNSGNTIYF. DNA for the CDR3: TGTGCCAGCAGGGGACAGAACTCTGGAAACACCATATATTTT.

The V call is TRBV7-9, the J call TRBJ2-3; D ambiguous. The CDR3 contains 14 residues. V lost 7 bases and J lost 2, with 13 bases in between. CDR1 is SEHNR and CDR2 is FQNEAQ in the germline V gene (reference sequence). CDR3 sequence reads: CASTPTPPTDTQYF. CDR3 in DNA: TGTGCCAGCACCCCTACCCCCCCCACAGATACGCAGTATTTT.

V and J are TRBV19 and TRBJ2-6, with 9 bases aligning to TRBD1. With V trimmed by 0 bases and J by 2 bases, 8 bases remained unmatched. The CDR3 covers 19 residues. The germline V gene has CDR1 LNHDA and CDR2 SQIVND (reference sequence). CDR3 in amino acids: CASSIDLGTGNAGANVLTF. The DNA for the CDR3 is TGTGCCAGTAGTATAGATCTAGGGACAGGGAACGCTGGGGCCAACGTCCTGACTTTC.

This chain connects TRBV19 to TRBJ1-2, with D uncertain. CDR3 size: 13 residues. CDR1 and CDR2 (germline): LNHDA, SQIVND (reference sequence). Trimming removed 5 bases from V and 7 bases from J, with 14 bases in between. In nucleotides, the CDR3 is TGTGCCAGTAGTCAAACTTTATCGTCTGGCTACACCTTC. Translated, it gives CASSQTLSSGYTF. The full variable domain, with the rest looked up from reference TRBV19 and TRBJ1-2, is DGGITQSPKYLFRKEGQNVTLSCEQNLNHDAMYWYRQDPGQGLRLIYYSQIVNDFQKGDIAEGYSVSREKKESFPLTVTSAQKNPTAFYLCASSQTLSSGYTFGSGTRLTVV.